The 19 T cell receptor beta chains reported below all come from one sample, sequenced in a study of graft-versus-host responses after intestinal transplantation. Some clones are missing from TCRdb's copy, which holds only in-frame ones; the method was immunoSEQ multiplex PCR. The table includes some 100,000 clones, 85% to 95% detected once. The antigens for these receptors are not known. Sample: unstimulated CD8+ T cells sorted from spleen or lymph node cells, taken before transplant. The receptors stem from a human donor who was the organ donor for an intestinal transplant.

This chain links TRBV11-3 with TRBJ2-3; 8 bases are shared with TRBD1. Germline-derived CDR1 and CDR2 are SGHNT and YENEEA. The CDR3 is 15 residues long. With V trimmed by 2 bases and J by 6 bases, 7 bases remained unmatched. CDR3 in amino acids: CASSLWGQDSDTQYF. CDR3 nucleotides: TGTGCCAGCAGCTTATGGGGACAGGACTCCGATACGCAGTATTTT.

This rearrangement joins TRBV19 to TRBJ2-3, with 16 bases identical to TRBD2. Germline CDR1 is LNHDA and CDR2 is SQIVND (reference sequence). The CDR3 loop spans 20 amino acids. V lost 4 bases and J lost 6; bases outside the gene matches: 16. CDR3 in amino acids: CASSKTGTSGRAWGSDTQYF. DNA of the CDR3: TGTGCCAGTAGTAAAACCGGGACTAGCGGGAGGGCCTGGGGATCCGATACGCAGTATTTT.

The V call is TRBV27, the J call TRBJ2-1, with TRBD2 as a possible D gene (6 bases). V was cut by 5 bases and J by 9 bases, with 14 bases left in between. In germline, CDR1 is MNHEY, CDR2 SMNVEV (reference sequence). This CDR3 is 13 amino acids long. The CDR3 coding sequence is TGTGCCAGCAGTACCTATAGCGGAGTTGAGCAGTTCTTC. Its translation is CASSTYSGVEQFF.

V is TRBV27 and J is TRBJ1-4; 10 bases map to TRBD1. This CDR3 has 14 amino acids. The J segment lost 5 bases and the V segment lost 5 bases, leaving 2 bases of the junction unmatched. Germline V gene sequence: CDR1 MNHEY, CDR2 SMNVEV (reference sequence). For the CDR3, the DNA is TGTGCCAGCAGTCTGGGACAGGGGAATGAAAAACTGTTTTTT. Its translation is CASSLGQGNEKLFF. Full variable domain (rest looked up from reference TRBV27 and TRBJ1-4): EAQVTQNPRYLITVTGKKLTVTCSQNMNHEYMSWYRQDPGLGLRQIYYSMNVEVTDKGDVPEGYKVSRKEKRNFPLILESPSPNQTSLYFCASSLGQGNEKLFFGSGTQLSVL.

The chain has TRBV28 and TRBJ2-1; 9 nucleotides match TRBD2. Germline loops: CDR1 MDHEN, CDR2 SYDVKM. The CDR3 spans 16 residues. With V trimmed by 3 bases and J by 2 bases, 5 bases remained unmatched. CDR3 protein: CASSFGEREAYNEQFF. The CDR3 nucleotides are TGTGCCAGCAGTTTCGGCGAGCGGGAGGCCTACAATGAGCAGTTCTTC.

The V and J genes are TRBV7-9 and TRBJ2-7; D is possibly TRBD2 (6 bases). Trimming left V 3 bases short and J 0 bases short, with 6 bases between. From germline, CDR1 is SEHNR and CDR2 FQNEAQ (reference sequence). The CDR3 contains 13 residues. CDR3 in DNA: TGTGCCAGCAGCTTGACTAGCTCCTACGAGCAGTACTTC. The encoded protein is CASSLTSSYEQYF.

V is TRBV25-1 and J is TRBJ1-1; 9 bases fit TRBD1. V lost 3 bases, J lost 5 bases, and 4 bases stayed unmatched. Germline assignment: CDR1 MGHDK and CDR2 SYGVNS. The CDR3 has 14 residues. The CDR3 is CASSDLGQGTEAFF. The CDR3 DNA follows: TGTGCCAGCAGTGACTTGGGACAGGGAACTGAAGCTTTCTTT.

This chain joins TRBV6-5 and TRBJ2-1; the match to TRBD2 covers 11 bases. Germline V gene data show CDR1 as MNHEY and CDR2 as SVGAGI. CDR3 length equals 14 residues. The junction had 4 bases not matched to a gene; V was cut back by 2 bases and J by 10 bases. The DNA of the CDR3 is TGTGCCAGCAGTTACATGGGACTAGCGGTAGAGCAGTTCTTC. Protein sequence: CASSYMGLAVEQFF.

V is TRBV4-1 and J is TRBJ2-7; no firm D call. CDR1 MGHRA and CDR2 YSYEKL come from the germline V gene. Trimming cost V 0 bases and J 3 bases, with 9 bases left between them. This CDR3 has 14 residues. This chain's CDR3 is CASSQERPGYEQYF. In DNA form, the CDR3 reads TGCGCCAGCAGCCAAGAGCGCCCCGGCTACGAGCAGTACTTC.

The CDR3 spells CASSEDRGLPGNTIYF. For the CDR3, the DNA is TGTGCCAGCAGTGAGGACAGGGGTCTCCCTGGAAACACCATATATTTT. V usage is TRBV6-1 and J usage is TRBJ1-3; 9 bases are a match to TRBD1. Germline V gives CDR1 MNHNS, CDR2 SASEGT. The CDR3 consists of 16 residues. The trim removed 3 bases at V and 2 bases at J, leaving 5 bases unmatched.

The chain has TRBV11-2 and TRBJ1-1, with D tentatively TRBD1 (5 bases). The V end lost 5 bases, the J end lost 7 bases, and 8 bases lay between the germline ends. This CDR3 has 11 residues. The germline CDR1 and CDR2 sequences are SGHAT and FQNNGV. CDR3: CASSPGREAFF. The CDR3 DNA follows: TGTGCCAGCAGCCCAGGGCGTGAAGCTTTCTTT. Filled out from reference TRBV11-2 and TRBJ1-1, the complete variable domain reads EAGVAQSPRYKIIEKRQSVAFWCNPISGHATLYWYQQILGQGPKLLIQFQNNGVVDDSQLPKDRFSAERLKGVDSTLKIQPAKLEDSAVYLCASSPGREAFFGQGTRLTVV.

This chain uses TRBV4-1 with TRBJ1-3; D remains ambiguous. Per the germline V gene, CDR1 is MGHRA and CDR2 is YSYEKL. Trimming stripped 4 bases from V and 0 bases from J, with 19 bases between. This CDR3 comprises 18 residues. This chain's CDR3 is CASSLFEVILNSGNTIYF. CDR3 DNA sequence: TGCGCCAGCAGCCTGTTCGAGGTTATACTAAACTCTGGAAACACCATATATTTT.

This rearrangement joins TRBV4-1 to TRBJ2-3, with TRBD2 matching over 8 bases. The CDR3 has 16 residues. CDR1 and CDR2 from the germline V gene are MGHRA and YSYEKL. With V trimmed by 4 bases and J by 0 bases, 6 bases remained unmatched. This CDR3 is CASSPTSGRSTDTQYF. The CDR3 coding sequence is TGCGCCAGCAGCCCGACCAGCGGGAGAAGCACAGATACGCAGTATTTT.

This clone appeared a single time. The chain uses TRBV11-3 and TRBJ2-1; D is unclear. The CDR3 extends over 15 amino acids. Germline loops: CDR1 SGHNT, CDR2 YENEEA. Trimming stripped 3 bases from V and 2 bases from J, with 11 bases between. The DNA of the CDR3 is TGTGCCAGCAGCTTTTGGCAGGCGACCTACAATGAGCAGTTCTTC. It is translated as CASSFWQATYNEQFF.

This chain joins TRBV9 and TRBJ2-2; TRBD1 is a possible D gene (6 bases). The CDR3 is 17 amino acids. Trimming left V 2 bases short and J 3 bases short, with 17 bases between. The germline CDR1 and CDR2 sequences are SGDLS and YYNGEE. The CDR3 DNA is TGTGCCAGCAGCGTGGTTACAGGAGAGGGGGACACCGGGGAGCTGTTTTTT. Its translation: CASSVVTGEGDTGELFF. Full variable domain (missing parts from reference TRBV9 and TRBJ2-2): DSGVTQTPKHLITATGQRVTLRCSPRSGDLSVYWYQQSLDQGLQFLIQYYNGEERAKGNILERFSAQQFPDLHSELNLSSLELGDSALYFCASSVVTGEGDTGELFFGEGSRLTVL.

The J gene is TRBJ2-5, the V gene TRBV7-9; TRBD1 might be the D (5 bases). The CDR3 runs 13 residues. The germline V gene has CDR1 SEHNR and CDR2 FQNEAQ (reference sequence). Trimming took 5 bases from V and 2 from J, leaving 9 bases between them. The CDR3 here is CASSDDRQETQYF. Written as DNA, the CDR3 is TGTGCCAGCAGCGACGACAGACAAGAGACCCAGTACTTC.

The chain carries TRBV5-1 and TRBJ2-7; 8 nucleotides match TRBD2. Germline lookup yields CDR1 SGHRS and CDR2 YFSETQ. This CDR3 comprises 15 residues. V shed 4 bases, J shed 1 base, and the junction held 7 bases outside the gene matches. The CDR3 DNA reads as TGCGCCAGCAGCCTACCGGGACTAGGATCCTACGAGCAGTACTTC. This codes for CASSLPGLGSYEQYF.

As to this clone: The junction does not match germline at one end; this may be a read error. The chain employs TRBV7-7 and TRBJ2-2; no clear D. There are 13 residues in the CDR3. Germline V lookup: CDR1 SSHAT, CDR2 FNYEAQ (reference sequence). The CDR3, as DNA: TGTGCTAGCAGGCCGACTGCGACCGGGGAGCTGTTTTTT. Protein product: CASRPTATGELFF. Drawing the rest from reference TRBV7-7 and TRBJ2-2, the complete variable domain is GAGVSQSPRYKVTKRGQDVTLRCDPISSHATLYWYQQALGQGPEFLTYFNYEAQPDKSGLPSDRFSAERPEGSISTLTIQRTEQRDSAMYRCASRPTATGELFFGEGSRLTVL.

The CDR3 coding sequence is TGTGCCACCAAGACAGAAATGAACACTGAAGCTTTCTTT. It specifies CATKTEMNTEAFF. The genes are TRBV19 and TRBJ1-1, with D tentatively TRBD1 (5 bases). CDR1 is LNHDA, CDR2 SQIVND, per germline (reference sequence). V lost 10 bases, J lost 0 bases, and 12 bases lay in between. CDR3 length: 13 residues.